These 23 T cell receptor beta chains were all obtained from the same sample, sequenced in a study of CD8 T cells in Susac syndrome. Reverse transcription of roughly 0.5 to 1 ug RNA used random hexamers. TCRdb recomputed calls from the immunoSEQ multiplex PCR reads with MiXCR, one row per CDR3 protein. This sample carries around 230,000 distinct CDR3 sequences, 90% to 97% of them seen once, and the ten largest clones take approximately 0.1%. What was sequenced was CD4+ T cells from PBMCs. The origin of the receptors is a human donor with Susac syndrome.

V gene TRBV2 combines with J gene TRBJ2-7; unclear D gene. Germline V CDR1 and CDR2: SNHLY, FYNNEI. CDR3 length equals 13 residues. Deletions cut 7 bases from V and 6 bases from J, with 16 bases between. CDR3 in DNA: TGTGCCAGCAAACCCGACGGCGCGAGCGAGCAGTACTTC. It translates to CASKPDGASEQYF.

The chain uses TRBV14 and TRBJ1-1, with D possibly TRBD1 on 6 matching bases. The CDR3 extends over 13 amino acids. V was trimmed by 2 bases and J by 8 bases, leaving 12 bases between them. CDR1 and CDR2 from the germline V gene are SGHDN and FVKESK. The CDR3 is CASSQSRGGEAFF. CDR3 nucleotides: TGTGCCAGCAGCCAAAGTCGAGGGGGAGAAGCTTTCTTT. The full variable domain, completed using reference TRBV14 and TRBJ1-1, is EAGVTQFPSHSVIEKGQTVTLRCDPISGHDNLYWYRRVMGKEIKFLLHFVKESKQDESGMPNNRFLAERTGGTYSTLKVQPAELEDSGVYFCASSQSRGGEAFFGQGTRLTVV.

This clonotype was counted between two and nine times. The genes are TRBV19 and TRBJ1-1; D is unclear. The V end lost 9 bases, the J end lost 3 bases, and 8 bases lay between the germline ends. Per the germline V gene, CDR1 is LNHDA and CDR2 is SQIVND (reference sequence). The CDR3 has 11 amino acids. The CDR3 spells CASRRYTEAFF. Written as DNA, the CDR3 is TGTGCCAGCCGACGGTACACTGAAGCTTTCTTT.

The chain recombines TRBV9 with TRBJ2-3, with 8 bases aligning to TRBD2. In germline, CDR1 is SGDLS, CDR2 YYNGEE. The CDR3 consists of 16 residues. V dropped 3 bases and J dropped 0; count of bases not matched to a gene: 6. The CDR3 DNA sequence: TGTGCCAGCAGCGCCGGGAGGGTTGCTAGCACAGATACGCAGTATTTT. This sequence encodes CASSAGRVASTDTQYF.

Regarding this clonotype: The junction shows a germline mismatch at one end, possibly a read error. The chain carries TRBV30 and TRBJ2-7; D may be TRBD1 or TRBD2 (7 bases each). CDR1 GTSNPN and CDR2 SVGIG come from the germline V gene (reference sequence). The CDR3 is 14 residues long. The CDR3 loop reads CAWIGRQGSSGIDF. The CDR3 nucleotides read TGTGCCTGGATCGGGCGACAGGGTTCGAGCGGGATTGACTTC.

The chain recombines TRBV9 with TRBJ2-3; D is ambiguous. Germline V gene sequence: CDR1 SGDLS, CDR2 YYNGEE. CDR3 length: 11 amino acids. V was shortened by 4 bases and J by 7 bases, with 7 bases between the two germline ends. This CDR3 is CASSTPNTQYF. The CDR3 bases are TGTGCCAGCAGCACTCCTAATACGCAGTATTTT.

The DNA for the CDR3 is TGTGCCAGTAGTATTTTTCATCGACAGGAGGGGGAAAAACTGTTTTTT. As protein: CASSIFHRQEGEKLFF. The rearrangement joins TRBV19 to TRBJ1-4; TRBD1 is a possible D gene (6 bases). V was pared by 3 bases and J by 8 bases, with 19 bases between. The CDR3 is 16 amino acids. In germline, CDR1 is LNHDA, CDR2 SQIVND (reference sequence).

The chain couples TRBV6-1 to TRBJ2-7; 7 bases are a match to TRBD1. The V gene's germline CDR1 is MNHNS and CDR2 SASEGT. CDR3 size: 16 residues. V was pared by 5 bases and J by 3 bases, with 13 bases of the junction left unmatched. The CDR3 DNA reads TGTGCCAGCAGTATAAACAGGGGCAACCCAATCTACGAGCAGTACTTC. Residues: CASSINRGNPIYEQYF.

The rearrangement joins TRBV20-1 to TRBJ2-7; D gene unclear. The V and J ends lost 6 bases and 3 bases respectively, with 15 bases between them. The CDR3 length is 13 residues. CDR1 is DFQATT and CDR2 is SNEGSKA in the germline V gene (reference sequence). The CDR3 sequence: CSAPSPPVYEQYF. In DNA form, the CDR3 reads TGCAGTGCACCATCCCCCCCCGTCTACGAGCAGTACTTC.

The chain uses TRBV6-5 and TRBJ2-2, with unresolved D. Germline CDR1 is MNHEY and CDR2 is SVGAGI. The ends were cut back, 0 bases at V and 4 bases at J, with 9 bases in the middle. The CDR3 is 15 amino acids. In DNA, the CDR3 is TGTGCCAGCAGTTACTCGGAAGGATTCACCGGGGAGCTGTTTTTT. It is translated as CASSYSEGFTGELFF.

CDR3 residues: CAWRQGLEDEAFF. The CDR3 nucleotides are TGTGCCTGGAGACAGGGCTTAGAAGATGAAGCTTTCTTT. The chain has TRBV30 and TRBJ1-1; D is possibly TRBD1 (6 bases). The CDR3 consists of 13 residues. V lost 3 bases and J lost 7, with 15 bases in between. Per germline, CDR1 GTSNPN and CDR2 SVGIG (reference sequence).

V usage is TRBV20-1 and J usage is TRBJ1-2; the D gene is possibly TRBD1 (6 bases). Germline CDR1 DFQATT, CDR2 SNEGSKA (reference sequence). The CDR3 is 12 residues long. V was cut by 6 bases and J by 2 bases, with 10 bases left in between. CDR3 amino acids: CSAAGANYGYTF. The DNA of the CDR3 is TGCAGTGCAGCAGGGGCCAACTATGGCTACACCTTC.

The chain links TRBV20-1 to TRBJ2-1, with a tentative D call TRBD1 (6 bases). The V gene's germline CDR1 is DFQATT and CDR2 SNEGSKA (reference sequence). V lost 5 bases to trimming and J lost 0 bases, with 17 bases between them. This CDR3 is built from 16 residues. The CDR3 loop is CSAEKGQPSSYNEQFF. The CDR3, as DNA: TGCAGTGCTGAGAAGGGACAACCCAGCTCCTACAATGAGCAGTTCTTC.

In DNA form, the CDR3 reads TGTGCCAGCAACCCGACTAGCGGTTCCTACAATGAGCAGTTCTTC. It codes for CASNPTSGSYNEQFF. V gene TRBV9 combines with J gene TRBJ2-1; 9 bases line up with TRBD2. Germline lookup yields CDR1 SGDLS and CDR2 YYNGEE. CDR3 length equals 15 residues. With V trimmed by 6 bases and J by 1 base, 5 bases remained unmatched.

This sequence joins TRBV2 and TRBJ1-5; tentative D call: TRBD1 (5 bases). V lost 8 bases and J 6 bases, leaving 20 bases between the germline ends. CDR1 SNHLY and CDR2 FYNNEI come from the germline V gene. The CDR3 contains 15 residues. CDR3: CASEVEGGVGQPQHF. DNA for the CDR3: TGTGCCAGCGAGGTTGAAGGAGGGGTCGGTCAGCCCCAGCATTTT. The variable domain in full, with the rest retrieved from reference TRBV2 and TRBJ1-5, is EPEVTQTPSHQVTQMGQEVILRCVPISNHLYFYWYRQILGQKVEFLVSFYNNEISEKSEIFDDQFSVERPDGSNFTLKIRSTKLEDSAMYFCASEVEGGVGQPQHFGDGTRLSIL.

The chain links TRBV5-4 to TRBJ2-7; 11 nucleotides agree with TRBD2. Germline V gene sequence: CDR1 SGHNT, CDR2 YYREEE (reference sequence). J was trimmed by 9 bases and V by 4 bases; bases with no gene match: 9. The CDR3 is made up of 14 amino acids. The CDR3 nucleotides are TGTGCCAGCAGCCTCACTAGCGGGAGTCGATCGCAGTACTTC. It codes for CASSLTSGSRSQYF.

V and J are TRBV21-1 and TRBJ1-5. TRBV21-1 is a pseudogene segment. The CDR3 runs 16 residues. CDR3 coding DNA: TGTGCCAGCAGCAAAAGGAGGGCAGGGTCGAGGCAGCCCCAGCATTTT. Translation gives CASSKRRAGSRQPQHF.

The DNA of the CDR3 is TGCAGTGCCGTCCGGGACAGGGGCTACGAGCAGTACTTC. Translated, it gives CSAVRDRGYEQYF. The rearrangement links TRBV20-1 to TRBJ2-7; TRBD1 aligns across 10 bases. Germline lookup yields CDR1 DFQATT and CDR2 SNEGSKA (reference sequence). This CDR3 has 13 residues. After removal of 6 bases from V and 3 bases from J, the junction contained 5 bases not matched to a gene.

The chain couples TRBV11-2 to TRBJ2-4, with D perhaps assigned TRBD1 or TRBD2 (6 bases each). V was pared by 1 base and J by 0 bases, with 31 bases between. The CDR3 has 23 amino acids. Germline CDR1 and CDR2: SGHAT and FQNNGV. CDR3 protein: CASSLVLLAGMPGEELAKNIQYF. As DNA, the CDR3 is TGTGCCAGCAGCTTAGTTCTCCTAGCAGGGATGCCAGGGGAGGAACTAGCCAAAAACATTCAGTACTTC. Looking up the rest from reference TRBV11-2 and TRBJ2-4 gives the full variable domain: EAGVAQSPRYKIIEKRQSVAFWCNPISGHATLYWYQQILGQGPKLLIQFQNNGVVDDSQLPKDRFSAERLKGVDSTLKIQPAKLEDSAVYLCASSLVLLAGMPGEELAKNIQYFGAGTRLSVL.

V gene TRBV29-1 combines with J gene TRBJ2-7, with D unclear. CDR1 is SQVTM and CDR2 is ANQGSEA in the germline V gene. The V end lost 4 bases, the J end lost 2 bases, and 18 bases lay between the germline ends. The CDR3 contains 15 residues. CDR3 bases: TGCAGCGTTGTGGGGTCGGTGGGCCATACCTACGAGCAGTACTTC. Amino acids: CSVVGSVGHTYEQYF.

The chain uses TRBV6-5 and TRBJ1-3, with no clear D. Germline V gives CDR1 MNHEY, CDR2 SVGAGI. The CDR3 spans 14 residues. V dropped 7 bases and J dropped 0 bases, with 10 bases sitting between them. The CDR3: CASKTSRSGNTIYF. The CDR3 DNA reads as TGTGCCAGCAAGACGAGTCGCTCTGGAAACACCATATATTTT.

J is TRBJ2-7 and V is TRBV5-1, with D possibly matching TRBD2 (5 bases). V dropped 2 bases and J dropped 7 bases, with 13 bases sitting between them. This CDR3 spans 13 amino acids. CDR1 SGHRS and CDR2 YFSETQ come from the germline V gene. In DNA, the CDR3 is TGCGCCAGCAGCTTACGGGGTTCGGTGGAGCAGTACTTC. Residues: CASSLRGSVEQYF. Full variable domain (remainder filled in from reference TRBV5-1 and TRBJ2-7): KAGVTQTPRYLIKTRGQQVTLSCSPISGHRSVSWYQQTPGQGLQFLFEYFSETQRNKGNFPGRFSGRQFSNSRSEMNVSTLELGDSALYLCASSLRGSVEQYFGPGTRLTVT.

This chain links TRBV12-3 or TRBV12-4 with TRBJ1-2, with D unclear. The V end lost 5 bases, the J end lost 5 bases, and 9 bases lay between the germline ends. CDR3 size: 12 residues. The chain's CDR3 is CASSSTLYGYTF. The CDR3 DNA is TGTGCCAGCAGTAGTACCCTTTATGGCTACACCTTC.